This paragraph reports one T cell receptor (beta chain). The antigen it recognizes is unknown. No qualities accompany the bases; no much larger clone lies one base away. This sample was taken from a study of blood T cell repertoires in COVID-19 (dated by TCRdb to about 2020). Some background on the complete study: Samples from collaborators originated in the United States, Italy and Spain and spanned both the acute and convalescent phases of COVID-19. The material from the prospective study consisted of cDNA or gDNA derived from T cells, B-cell-depleted T cells, or PBMCs. Deeply sampled blood TCRbeta repertoires from subjects exposed to, actively infected with, or recovered from COVID-19 were included in the dataset. A freely available public database, intended as a resource for researchers studying the immune response to SARS-CoV-2, is where the repertoires were released. Samples were obtained from the ongoing ImmuneRACE study (first 160 participants) and from over 1,000 subjects provided by 6 global collaborators. The sample metadata nearly always contained a de-identified subject ID, COVID-19 status, age in years and sex. HLA class I and class II types, where available, came from metadata supplied by the sample provider rather than from assay-based typing.

Collaborating institutions collected whole blood in K2EDTA tubes following their own protocols. For TCRbeta analysis, collaborators shipped samples in one of three forms: frozen whole blood, isolated PBMCs, or DNA extracted from either of those sample types. The germline V gene encodes CDR1 MNHEY and CDR2 SVGEGT. Counted from cysteine to phenylalanine, this CDR3 has 12 amino acids. Only the CDR3 portion is preserved as DNA: 36 bases, with reading frame beginning at the first base. V and J are truncated by 2 bases and 6 bases respectively, leaving an intervening sequence of 5 bases. TCRbeta CDR3 regions were amplified from genomic DNA using the immunoSEQ Assay, a bias-controlled multiplex PCR. Per the authors' processing: The number of nucleated cells in each sample was estimated from the amplification of reference gene primers within the assay. To quantify the absolute abundance of each unique TCRbeta CDR3 rearrangement, sequence reads were collapsed and filtered. Productive Simpson clonality was computed per sample as the square root of Simpson's diversity index over productive rearrangements. Imported from immuneACCESS, the table was reduced by TCRdb to in-frame sequences with V and J called. These copies leave out some clones; in studies compared against another copy, an unresolved V gene accounts for under half, and the cause of the remainder is not known. V and J calls and clone size follow that table, whereas D and trimming were derived from the DNA. The sample table shows some 380,000 clones, and around 90% are seen once. The top ten hold approximately 6.2% of the sample.

What the study reported, not specific to this receptor: How much clinical and demographic metadata was included differed by source and by participant, and the metadata was provided uncurated.

The chain employs TRBV6-2 or TRBV6-3 and TRBJ1-5; no D segment can be confidently identified. The receptor was isolated from a man between 18 and 29 years old with active or convalescent COVID-19. Source material: peripheral blood. The CDR3: CASSYPPQPQHF. The nucleotides read TGTGCCAGCAGTTACCCTCCTCAGCCCCAGCATTTT.